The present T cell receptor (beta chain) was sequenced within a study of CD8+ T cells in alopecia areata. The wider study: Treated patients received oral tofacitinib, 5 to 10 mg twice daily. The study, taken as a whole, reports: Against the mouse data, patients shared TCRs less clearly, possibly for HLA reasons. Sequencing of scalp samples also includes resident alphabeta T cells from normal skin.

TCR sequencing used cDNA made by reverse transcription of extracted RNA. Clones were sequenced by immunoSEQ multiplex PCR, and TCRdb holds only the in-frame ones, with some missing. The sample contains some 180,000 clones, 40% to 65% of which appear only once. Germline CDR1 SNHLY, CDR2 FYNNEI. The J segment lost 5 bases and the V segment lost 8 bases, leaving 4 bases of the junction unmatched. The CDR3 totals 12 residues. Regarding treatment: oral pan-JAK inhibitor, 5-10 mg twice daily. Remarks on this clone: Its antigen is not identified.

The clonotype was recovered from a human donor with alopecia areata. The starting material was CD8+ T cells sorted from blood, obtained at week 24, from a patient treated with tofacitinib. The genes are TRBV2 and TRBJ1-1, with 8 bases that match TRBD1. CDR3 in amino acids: CASRTGGTEAFF. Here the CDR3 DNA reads TGTGCCAGCCGTACAGGGGGGACTGAAGCTTTCTTT.